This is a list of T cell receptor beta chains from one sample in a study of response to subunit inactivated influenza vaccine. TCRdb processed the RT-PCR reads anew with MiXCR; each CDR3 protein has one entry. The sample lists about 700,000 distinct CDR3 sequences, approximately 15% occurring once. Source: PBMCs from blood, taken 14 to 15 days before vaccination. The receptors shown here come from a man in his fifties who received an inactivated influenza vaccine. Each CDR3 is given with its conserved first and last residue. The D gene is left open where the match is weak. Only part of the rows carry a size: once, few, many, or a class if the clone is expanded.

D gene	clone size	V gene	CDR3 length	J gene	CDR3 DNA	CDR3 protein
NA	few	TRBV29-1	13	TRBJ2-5	TGCAGCGTTGAAACATCAGGTGGAGAGACCCAGTACTTC	CSVETSGGETQYF
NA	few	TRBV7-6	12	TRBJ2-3	TGTGCCAGCAGCTTAGCGATAGATACGCAGTATTTT	CASSLAIDTQYF
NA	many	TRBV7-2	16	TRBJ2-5	TGTGCCAGCAGCTTATATGTATACAGGGTGAGCGAGACCCAGTACTTC	CASSLYVYRVSETQYF
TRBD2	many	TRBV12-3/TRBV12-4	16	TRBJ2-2	TGTGCCAGCAGTTTAAGACTAGCGGGGGGGCCCGGGGAGCTGTTTTTT	CASSLRLAGGPGELFF
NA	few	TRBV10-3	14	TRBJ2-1	TGTGCCATCAGTGAGTCCATAGCGGACAATGAGCAGTTCTTC	CAISESIADNEQFF
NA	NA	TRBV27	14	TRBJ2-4	TGTGCCAGCGAGGGGCGGGGTCCCAAAAACATTCAGTACTTC	CASEGRGPKNIQYF
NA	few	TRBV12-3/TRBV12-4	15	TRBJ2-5	TGTGCCAGCAGTTTGGAAGGGGGGGCCTGGGAGACCCAGTACTTC	CASSLEGGAWETQYF
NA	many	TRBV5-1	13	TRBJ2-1	TGCGCCAGCAGCCCAGCCCCCAGCAATGAGCAGTTCTTC	CASSPAPSNEQFF
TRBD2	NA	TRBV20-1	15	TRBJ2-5	TGCAGTGCTAGAACGACCAGCGGGAGACAAGAGACCCAGAACTTC	CSARTTSGRQETQNF
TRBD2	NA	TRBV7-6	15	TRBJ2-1	TGTGCCAGCAGATCCGGGGGGGGAAAGTACAATGAGCAGTTCTTC	CASRSGGGKYNEQFF
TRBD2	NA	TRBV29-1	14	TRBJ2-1	TGCAGCGCCGGGACTAGCGGGAGCTTCCATGAGCAGTTCTTC	CSAGTSGSFHEQFF
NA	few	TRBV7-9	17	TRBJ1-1	TGTGCCAGCAGCCCCCCCCCGTCGGGACTCCCGAACACTGAAGCTTTCTTT	CASSPPPSGLPNTEAFF
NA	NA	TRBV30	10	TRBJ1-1	TGTGCCTGTGGGGACACTGAAGCTTTCTTT	CACGDTEAFF
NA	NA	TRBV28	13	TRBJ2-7	TGTGCCAGCAGTCTACACCCCCAGTACGAGCAGTACTTC	CASSLHPQYEQYF
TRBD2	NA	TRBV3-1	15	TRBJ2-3	TGTGCCAGCAGCCTACCGGGACTAGCGGGGGATACGCAGTATTTT	CASSLPGLAGDTQYF
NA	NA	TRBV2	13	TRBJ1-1	TGTGCCAGCCTGCAACAGGGGAACACTGAAGCTTTCTTT	CASLQQGNTEAFF
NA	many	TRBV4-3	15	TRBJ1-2	TGCGCCAGCAGCCAAGAGAGGCAGGGCTACTATGGCTACACCTTC	CASSQERQGYYGYTF
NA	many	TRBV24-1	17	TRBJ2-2	TGTGCCACCAGTGACTCTACTTTAGGGTCATACACCGGGGAGCTGTTTTTT	CATSDSTLGSYTGELFF
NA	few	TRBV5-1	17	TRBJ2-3	TGCGCCAGCAGCTTGGCAACAGCCGGGCTCCGCACAGATACGCAGTATTTT	CASSLATAGLRTDTQYF
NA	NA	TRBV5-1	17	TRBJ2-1	TGCGCCAGCAGCCTGCAGGGGGTCCCGGGGGGGCCGGATGAGCAGTTCTTC	CASSLQGVPGGPDEQFF
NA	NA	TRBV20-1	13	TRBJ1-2	TGCAGTGCTAGAGATCGACAGGCGGCTGGCTACACCTTC	CSARDRQAAGYTF
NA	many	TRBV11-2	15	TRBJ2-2	TGTGCCAGCAGCTTAGATGGGCGCAACACCGGGGAGCTGTTTTTT	CASSLDGRNTGELFF
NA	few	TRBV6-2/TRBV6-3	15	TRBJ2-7	TGTGCCAGCAGCTACTCAACCGGCGGAACCTACGAGCAGTACTTC	CASSYSTGGTYEQYF
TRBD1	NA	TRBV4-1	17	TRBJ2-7	TGCGCCAGCAGCCAAGAACTAACCGGGACAGTTTGGAGAGAGCAGTACTTC	CASSQELTGTVWREQYF
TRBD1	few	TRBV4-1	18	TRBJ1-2	TGCGCCAGCAGCCAAGAATACTCCCGGGACAGAGAATTCTATGGCTACACCTTC	CASSQEYSRDREFYGYTF
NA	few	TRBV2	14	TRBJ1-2	TGTGCCAGCAGTGAATCCCAGGGCCTCTATGGCTACACCTTC	CASSESQGLYGYTF
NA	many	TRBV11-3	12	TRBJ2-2	TGTGCCAGCAGCCTCAGGGACGGGGAGCTGTTTTTT	CASSLRDGELFF
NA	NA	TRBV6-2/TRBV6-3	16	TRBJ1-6	TGTGCCAGCAGTTTACGCCGGCAGGGGTATAATTCACCCCTCCACTTT	CASSLRRQGYNSPLHF
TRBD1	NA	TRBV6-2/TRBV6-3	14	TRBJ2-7	TGTGCCAGCCCGCCGGACAGGGGACCCAACGAGCAGTACTTC	CASPPDRGPNEQYF
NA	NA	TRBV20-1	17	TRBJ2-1	TGCAGTGCTACTCGGACAAACCCGGGGATTTACTACAATGAGCAGTTCTTC	CSATRTNPGIYYNEQFF
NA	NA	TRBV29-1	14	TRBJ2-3	TGCAGCGTTGACAGGGCGGGACGCACAGATACGCAGTATTTT	CSVDRAGRTDTQYF
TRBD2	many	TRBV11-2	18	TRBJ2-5	TGTGCCAGCAGCCATCGACCAGGACTAGCGGGAGGGTCAGAGACCCAGTACTTC	CASSHRPGLAGGSETQYF
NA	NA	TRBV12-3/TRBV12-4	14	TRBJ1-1	TGTGCCAGCAGTTTAAAGTATTGGTGGACTGAAGCTTTCTTT	CASSLKYWWTEAFF
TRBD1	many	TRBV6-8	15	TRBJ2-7	TGTGCCAGCAGTTACATTCGGGACAGCGACTACGAGCAGTACTTC	CASSYIRDSDYEQYF
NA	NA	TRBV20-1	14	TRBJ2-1	TGCAGTGCTAGAAGTAGTCTAGCCGTCGATGAGCAGTTCTTC	CSARSSLAVDEQFF
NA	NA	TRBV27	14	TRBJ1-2	TGTGCCAGCAAGCCCGCTCCCGACAGTCATGGCTACACCTTC	CASKPAPDSHGYTF
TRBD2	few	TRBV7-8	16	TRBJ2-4	TGTGCCAGCAGCTTAGTGGGGGGGGGAGCCAAAAACATTCAGTACTTC	CASSLVGGGAKNIQYF
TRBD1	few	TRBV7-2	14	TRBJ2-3	TGTGCCAGCAGCTTAGACAGGGGGCGAGATACGCAGTATTTT	CASSLDRGRDTQYF
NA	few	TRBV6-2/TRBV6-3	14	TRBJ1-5	TGTGCCAGCGCTAGGGCAGGGGGCAATCAGCCCCAGCATTTT	CASARAGGNQPQHF
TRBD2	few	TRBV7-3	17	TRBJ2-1	TGTGCCAGCAGCTCGTTCGGCGGGAGGGCCTCCTACAATGAGCAGTTCTTC	CASSSFGGRASYNEQFF
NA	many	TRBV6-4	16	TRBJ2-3	TGTGCCAGCAGCCCGGAGGGGGAGTGGAGCACAGATACGCAGTATTTT	CASSPEGEWSTDTQYF
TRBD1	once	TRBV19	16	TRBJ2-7	TGTGCCAGTAGTGTCACCGGGACAGGGGCGCACAACGAGCAGTACTTC	CASSVTGTGAHNEQYF
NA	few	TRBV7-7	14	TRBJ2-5	TGTGCCAGCAGCTTAGAGGGCAGTTCAGGCACCCAGTACTTC	CASSLEGSSGTQYF
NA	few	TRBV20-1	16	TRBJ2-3	TGCAGTGCTAGAGATCGTAGGAAGACTAGCACAGATACGCAGTATTTT	CSARDRRKTSTDTQYF
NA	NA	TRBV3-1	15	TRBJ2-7	TGTGCCAGCAGCCAAGGGGTGGCTATTCCCTACGAGCAGTACTTC	CASSQGVAIPYEQYF
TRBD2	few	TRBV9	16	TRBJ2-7	TGTGCCAGCAGCCCATCGACTAGCGGGGGAACCTACGAGCAGTACTTC	CASSPSTSGGTYEQYF
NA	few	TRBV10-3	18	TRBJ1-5	TGTGCCATCAGTGCTCCGGGACGGGGGCCATCGGGCAATCAGCCCCAGCATTTT	CAISAPGRGPSGNQPQHF
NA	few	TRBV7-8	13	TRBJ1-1	TGTGCCAGCAGCTTAGGGACTAACGCTGAAGCTTTCTTT	CASSLGTNAEAFF
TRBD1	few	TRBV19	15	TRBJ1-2	TGTGCCAGTACCCTGACAGGGCGCACCTACTATGGCTACACCTTC	CASTLTGRTYYGYTF
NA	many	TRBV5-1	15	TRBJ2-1	TGCGCCAGCAGCATATGGACAGAGTCCTACAATGAGCAGTTCTTC	CASSIWTESYNEQFF
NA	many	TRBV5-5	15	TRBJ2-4	TGTGCCAGCAGCTTGGAGGCAGTAGCCAAAAACATTCAGTACTTC	CASSLEAVAKNIQYF
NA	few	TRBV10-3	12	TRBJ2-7	TGTGCCTTCTTAGGAGGGGTCCACGAGCAGTACTTC	CAFLGGVHEQYF
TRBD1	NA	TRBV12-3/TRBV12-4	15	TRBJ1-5	TGTGCCAGCAGTCCACCAGACAGGGTCGCTCAGCCCCAGCATTTT	CASSPPDRVAQPQHF
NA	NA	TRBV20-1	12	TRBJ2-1	TGCAGTGCTAGAGGGAGGGGGAATGAGCAGTTCTTC	CSARGRGNEQFF
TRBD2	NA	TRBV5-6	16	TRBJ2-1	TGTGCCAGCAGCTTGGCCTCTAGCGGGAGATGGAATGAGCAGTTCTTC	CASSLASSGRWNEQFF
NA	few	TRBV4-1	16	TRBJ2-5	TGCGCCAGCAGCCGATCGCCCGGGACTGGGGAAGAGACCCAGTACTTC	CASSRSPGTGEETQYF
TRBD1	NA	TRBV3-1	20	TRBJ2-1	TGTGCCAGCAGCCAAGATGGCGACAGGGCCAACGATGCCTCCTACAATGAGCAGTTCTTC	CASSQDGDRANDASYNEQFF